The T cell receptor beta chain described here comes from a study of blood T cell repertoires in COVID-19. About the research overall: Nucleic acid was either cDNA or gDNA, and it came from T cells, B-cell-depleted T cells, or PBMCs.

In the original analysis: Scientists estimated how many nucleated cells there were by amplifying reference gene primers. TCRdb's table, derived via immunoSEQ multiplex PCR, lists solely in-frame clones and lacks some. V, J and clone size were drawn from that table, and D and trimming were deduced from the DNA. Here the sample spans 45,000 to 55,000 clones, 65% to 85% being singletons. This clone was observed a handful of times. From germline, CDR1 is KGHDR and CDR2 SFDVKD. The CDR3 totals 18 residues. With V trimmed by 4 bases and J by 3 bases, 12 bases remained unmatched. The sample comprised peripheral blood. This TCR was recovered from a man aged 50 to 60 with acute or convalescent COVID-19. This sequence joins TRBV24-1 and TRBJ2-7; 12 nucleotides align to TRBD2. The CDR3 spells CATSEQGRRLAGDYEQYF. For the CDR3, the DNA is TGTGCCACCAGTGAGCAGGGACGACGACTAGCGGGAGACTACGAGCAGTACTTC.